The rows below give T cell receptor beta chains drawn from one sample of a study of T cell repertoires in cytomegalovirus infection. One entry per CDR3 protein results from TCRdb running MiXCR on the reads. The repertoire has about 71,000 distinct CDR3 sequences, 20% of them found once; the top ten carry approximately 61%. Their cognate antigens are unknown. The source was CD8+ T cells from cultured PBMCs, collected from culture after CMV antigen stimulation. Source of these receptors: a human donor in good health (CMV status not recorded). Some clones in this sample may be carry-over from other donors' samples. The CDR3 runs from the conserved cysteine through the conserved F or W.

TRBV11-2,TRBJ2-4,CASSSGGTAENIQYF
TRBV7-2,TRBJ2-4,CASGRSPKNRQYF
TRBV7-2,TRBJ2-3,CASSLGASGYTDTQYF
TRBV15,TRBJ2-7,CATSRDARPAGEQYF
TRBV7-9,TRBJ2-6,CASSTDINVLTF
TRBV28,TRBJ1-1,CASSFKRVYTEAFF
TRBV10-3,TRBJ1-1,CAISDFKTGTGGSQNTEAFF
TRBV10-2,TRBJ2-1,CASREYEQFF
TRBV7-9,TRBJ2-5,CASSSGTDQETQYF
TRBV13,TRBJ2-7,CASSTTGTYEQYF
TRBV4-3,TRBJ2-1,CASSQDAGNEQFF
TRBV7-2,TRBJ2-1,CASSWRTGPPHNEQFF
TRBV28,TRBJ1-5,CASSHGQGGQPQHF
TRBV7-9,TRBJ1-2,CASSLGGVLGGYTF
TRBV27,TRBJ2-3,CASSLVRGEADTQYF
TRBV2,TRBJ2-7,CASSDRFSYEQYF
TRBV6-1,TRBJ1-1,CASSQERGAGTEAFF
TRBV7-8,TRBJ1-1,CASSLPTPGTVNTEAFF
TRBV7-2,TRBJ1-3,CASSPRQGAGNTIYF
TRBV7-9,TRBJ2-1,CASSPRDPARGSYNEQFF
TRBV7-2,TRBJ2-5,CASSLRDREEETQYF
TRBV3-1,TRBJ1-1,CASSQATYGSRTEAFF
TRBV7-9,TRBJ1-1,CASSFAASEAFF
TRBV7-2,TRBJ1-2,CASSRGQGNSYGYTF
TRBV6-2/TRBV6-3,TRBJ2-1,CASQRPGNEQFF
TRBV12-3/TRBV12-4,TRBJ2-5,CASSFGTPKETQYF
TRBV7-2,TRBJ2-7,CASSHRTTYEQYF
TRBV12-3/TRBV12-4,TRBJ2-1,CASSNYEQFF
TRBV25-1,TRBJ1-2,CASSELGTGGLDGYTF
TRBV12-3/TRBV12-4,TRBJ1-2,CATWGDKGYTF
TRBV7-6,TRBJ2-1,CASSLEVGGAENEQFF
TRBV27,TRBJ2-2,CASSLSTHGAGELFF
TRBV7-2,TRBJ2-5,CASSRQGLGETQYF
TRBV11-2,TRBJ2-5,CASSSVRPGETQYF
TRBV7-2,TRBJ1-5,CASSLKGGNVGNQPQHF
TRBV24-1,TRBJ1-5,CANKPYHWTTHSNQPQHF
TRBV19,TRBJ2-1,CASSIPLLAGARNEQFF
TRBV4-1,TRBJ1-1,CASSQELSRMNTEAFF
TRBV7-2,TRBJ2-3,CASSQAPTSGGVTDTQYF
TRBV10-3,TRBJ2-5,CAISPGTLQETQYF
TRBV5-6,TRBJ2-6,CASSNEWTGSGANVLTF
TRBV7-8,TRBJ2-3,CASSPVGGGARDTQYF
TRBV7-8,TRBJ2-3,CASSLGGGGPTDTQYF
TRBV7-9,TRBJ1-6,CAGTRGNSPLHF
TRBV12-3/TRBV12-4,TRBJ1-4,CASSLSVITEKLFF
TRBV6-1,TRBJ1-5,CASNKKGVSNQPQHF
TRBV6-5,TRBJ1-5,CASRLQGAGNQPQHF
TRBV19,TRBJ2-3,CASSTRQASTDTQYF
TRBV7-9,TRBJ1-2,CASSPPRGKGGYTF
TRBV6-2/TRBV6-3,TRBJ2-7,CASSSLAGTLSYEQYF
TRBV12-5,TRBJ1-2,CASVSETNYGYTF
TRBV4-1,TRBJ1-1,CASSQNRDPYTEAFF
TRBV4-1,TRBJ1-5,CASSQWYTGGGQQPQHF
TRBV29-1,TRBJ1-4,CSAAGGQATNEKLFF
TRBV7-8,TRBJ2-7,CASSPHQTLYSYEQYF